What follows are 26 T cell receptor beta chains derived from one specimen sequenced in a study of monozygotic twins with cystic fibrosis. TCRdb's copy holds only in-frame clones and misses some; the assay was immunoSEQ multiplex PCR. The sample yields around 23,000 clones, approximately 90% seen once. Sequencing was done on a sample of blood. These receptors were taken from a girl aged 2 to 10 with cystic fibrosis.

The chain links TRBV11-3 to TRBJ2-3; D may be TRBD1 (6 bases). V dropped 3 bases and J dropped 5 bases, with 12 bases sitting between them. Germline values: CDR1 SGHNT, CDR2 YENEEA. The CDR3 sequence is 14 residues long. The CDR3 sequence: CASSLGTGRDTQYF. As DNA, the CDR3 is TGTGCCAGCAGCTTGGGTACAGGGCGAGATACGCAGTATTTT.

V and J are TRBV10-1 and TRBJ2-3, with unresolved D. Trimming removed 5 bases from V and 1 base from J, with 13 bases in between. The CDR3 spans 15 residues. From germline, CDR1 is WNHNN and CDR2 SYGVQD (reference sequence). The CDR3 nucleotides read TGCGCCAGCAGTAACAAGGTTCGCGGCACAGATACGCAGTATTTT. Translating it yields CASSNKVRGTDTQYF.

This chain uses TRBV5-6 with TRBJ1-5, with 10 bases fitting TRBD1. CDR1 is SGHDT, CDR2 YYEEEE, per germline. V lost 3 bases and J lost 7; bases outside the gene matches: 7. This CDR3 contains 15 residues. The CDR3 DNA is TGTGCCAGCAGCTGTGGACAGGGGGAATGCCAGCCCCAGCATTTT. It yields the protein CASSCGQGECQPQHF. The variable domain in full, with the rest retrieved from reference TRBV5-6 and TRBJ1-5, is DAGVTQSPTHLIKTRGQQVTLRCSPKSGHDTVSWYQQALGQGPQFIFQYYEEEERQRGNFPDRFSGHQFPNYSSELNVNALLLGDSALYLCASSCGQGECQPQHFGDGTRLSIL.

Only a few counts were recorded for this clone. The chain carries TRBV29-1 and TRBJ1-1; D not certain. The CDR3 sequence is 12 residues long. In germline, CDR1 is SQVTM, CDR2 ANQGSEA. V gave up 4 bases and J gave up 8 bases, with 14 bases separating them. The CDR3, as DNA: TGCAGCGTTGGGGGAGGTGCTGGGGAAGCTTTCTTT. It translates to CSVGGGAGEAFF.

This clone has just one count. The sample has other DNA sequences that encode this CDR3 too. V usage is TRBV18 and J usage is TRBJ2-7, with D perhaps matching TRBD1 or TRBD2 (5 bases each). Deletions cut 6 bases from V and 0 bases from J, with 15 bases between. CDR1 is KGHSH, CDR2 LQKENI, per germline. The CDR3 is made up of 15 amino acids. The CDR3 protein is CASSPGTVSSYEQYF. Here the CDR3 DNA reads TGTGCCAGCTCCCCAGGGACCGTTAGCTCCTACGAGCAGTACTTC.

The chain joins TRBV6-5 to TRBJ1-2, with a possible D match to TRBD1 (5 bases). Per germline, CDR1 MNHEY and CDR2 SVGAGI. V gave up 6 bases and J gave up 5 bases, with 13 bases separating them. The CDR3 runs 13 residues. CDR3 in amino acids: CASRRGVGYGYTF. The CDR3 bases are TGTGCCAGCAGGCGGGGGGTCGGGTATGGCTACACCTTC.

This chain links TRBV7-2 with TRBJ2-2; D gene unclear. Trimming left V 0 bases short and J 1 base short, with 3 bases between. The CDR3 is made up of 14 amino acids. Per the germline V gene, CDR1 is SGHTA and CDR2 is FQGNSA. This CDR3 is CASSLALNTGELFF. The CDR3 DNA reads TGTGCCAGCAGCTTAGCGCTGAACACCGGGGAGCTGTTTTTT.

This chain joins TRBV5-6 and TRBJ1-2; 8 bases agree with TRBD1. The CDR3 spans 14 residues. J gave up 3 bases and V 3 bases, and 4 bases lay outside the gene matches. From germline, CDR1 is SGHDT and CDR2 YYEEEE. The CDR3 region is CASSSGQGHYGYTF. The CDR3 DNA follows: TGTGCCAGCAGCTCCGGACAGGGACACTATGGCTACACCTTC. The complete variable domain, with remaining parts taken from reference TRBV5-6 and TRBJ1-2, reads DAGVTQSPTHLIKTRGQQVTLRCSPKSGHDTVSWYQQALGQGPQFIFQYYEEEERQRGNFPDRFSGHQFPNYSSELNVNALLLGDSALYLCASSSGQGHYGYTFGSGTRLTVV.

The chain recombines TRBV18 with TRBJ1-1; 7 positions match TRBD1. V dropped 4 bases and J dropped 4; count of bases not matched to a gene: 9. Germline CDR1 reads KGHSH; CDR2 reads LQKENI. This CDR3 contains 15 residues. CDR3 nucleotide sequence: TGTGCCAGCTCACGCCGTCAGGGGGAGGGCACTGAAGCTTTCTTT. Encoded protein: CASSRRQGEGTEAFF.

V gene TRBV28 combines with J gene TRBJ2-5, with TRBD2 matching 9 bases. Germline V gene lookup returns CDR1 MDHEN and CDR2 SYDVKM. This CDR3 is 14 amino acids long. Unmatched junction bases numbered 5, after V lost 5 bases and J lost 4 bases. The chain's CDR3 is CASSHGLARETQYF. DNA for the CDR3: TGTGCCAGCAGTCATGGACTAGCGAGAGAGACCCAGTACTTC.

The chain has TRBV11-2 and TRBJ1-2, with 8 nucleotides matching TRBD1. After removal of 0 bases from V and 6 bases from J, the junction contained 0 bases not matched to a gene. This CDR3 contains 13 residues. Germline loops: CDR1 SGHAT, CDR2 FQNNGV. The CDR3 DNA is TGTGCCAGCAGCTTAGACAGGGGGCATGGCTACACCTTC. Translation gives CASSLDRGHGYTF.

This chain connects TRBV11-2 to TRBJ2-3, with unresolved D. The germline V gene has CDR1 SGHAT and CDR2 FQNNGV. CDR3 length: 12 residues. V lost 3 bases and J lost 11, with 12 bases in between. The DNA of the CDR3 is TGTGCCAGCAGCTTTGAGGCCCGACGGCAGTATTTT. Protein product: CASSFEARRQYF.

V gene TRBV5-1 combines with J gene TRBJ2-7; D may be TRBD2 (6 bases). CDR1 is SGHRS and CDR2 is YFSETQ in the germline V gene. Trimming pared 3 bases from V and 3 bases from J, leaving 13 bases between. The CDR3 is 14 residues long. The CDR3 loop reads CASSSSGVLYEQYF. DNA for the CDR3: TGCGCCAGCAGCTCTTCGGGGGTCCTCTACGAGCAGTACTTC.

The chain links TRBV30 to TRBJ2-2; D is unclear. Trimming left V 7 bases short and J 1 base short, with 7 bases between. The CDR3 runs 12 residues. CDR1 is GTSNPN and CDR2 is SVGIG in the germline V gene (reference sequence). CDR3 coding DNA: TGTGCCTTAAACAAGAACACCGGGGAGCTGTTTTTT. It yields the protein CALNKNTGELFF.

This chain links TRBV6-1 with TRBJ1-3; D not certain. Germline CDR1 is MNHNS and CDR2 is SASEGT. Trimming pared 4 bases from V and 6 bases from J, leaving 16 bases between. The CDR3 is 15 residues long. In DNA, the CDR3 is TGTGCCAGCAGTGCGATACATAGGATGCTAAACACCATATATTTT. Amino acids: CASSAIHRMLNTIYF.

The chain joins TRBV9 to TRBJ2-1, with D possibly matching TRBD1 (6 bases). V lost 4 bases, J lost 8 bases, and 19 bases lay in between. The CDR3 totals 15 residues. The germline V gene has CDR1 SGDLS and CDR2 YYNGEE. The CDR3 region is CASSPQGFEMDEQFF. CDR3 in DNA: TGTGCCAGCAGCCCACAGGGATTTGAAATGGATGAGCAGTTCTTC.

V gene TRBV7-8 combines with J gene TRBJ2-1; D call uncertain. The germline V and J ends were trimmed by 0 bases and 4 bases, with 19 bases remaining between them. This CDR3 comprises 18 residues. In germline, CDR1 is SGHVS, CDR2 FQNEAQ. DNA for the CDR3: TGTGCCAGCAGCTTAGCGAGACAAGGGCCCGGTAGATACAATGAGCAGTTCTTC. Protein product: CASSLARQGPGRYNEQFF.

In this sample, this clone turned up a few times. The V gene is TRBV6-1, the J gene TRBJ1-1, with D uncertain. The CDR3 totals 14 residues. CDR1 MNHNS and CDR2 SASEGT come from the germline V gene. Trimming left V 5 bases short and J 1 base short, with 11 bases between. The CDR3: CASSKEQKNTEAFF. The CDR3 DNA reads TGTGCCAGCAGTAAGGAACAGAAGAACACTGAAGCTTTCTTT.

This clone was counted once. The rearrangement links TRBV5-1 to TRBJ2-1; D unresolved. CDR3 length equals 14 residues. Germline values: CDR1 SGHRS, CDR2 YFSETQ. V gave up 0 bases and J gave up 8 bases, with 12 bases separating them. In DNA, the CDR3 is TGCGCCAGCAGCTTGGGAGTCTCTGACCATGAGCAGTTCTTC. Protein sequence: CASSLGVSDHEQFF.

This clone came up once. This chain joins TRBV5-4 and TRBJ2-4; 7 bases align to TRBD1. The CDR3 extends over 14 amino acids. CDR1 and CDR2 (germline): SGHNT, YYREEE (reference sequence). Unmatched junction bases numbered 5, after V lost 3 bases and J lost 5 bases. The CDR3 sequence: CASSSVGQENIQYF. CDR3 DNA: TGTGCCAGCAGCTCGGTAGGACAGGAAAACATTCAGTACTTC. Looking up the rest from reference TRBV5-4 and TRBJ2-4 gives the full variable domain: ETGVTQSPTHLIKTRGQQVTLRCSSQSGHNTVSWYQQALGQGPQFIFQYYREEENGRGNFPPRFSGLQFPNYSSELNVNALELDDSALYLCASSSVGQENIQYFGAGTRLSVL.

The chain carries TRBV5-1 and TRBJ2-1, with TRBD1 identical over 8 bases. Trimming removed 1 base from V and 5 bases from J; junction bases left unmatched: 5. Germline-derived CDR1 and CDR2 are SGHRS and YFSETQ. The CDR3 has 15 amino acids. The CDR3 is CASSLTDRENNEQFF. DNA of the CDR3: TGCGCCAGCAGCTTGACGGACAGGGAAAACAATGAGCAGTTCTTC.

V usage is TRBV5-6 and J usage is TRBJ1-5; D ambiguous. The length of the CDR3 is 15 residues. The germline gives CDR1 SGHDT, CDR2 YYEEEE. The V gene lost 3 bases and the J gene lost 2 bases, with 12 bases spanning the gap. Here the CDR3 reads CASSSTTVGNQPQHF. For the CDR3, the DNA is TGTGCCAGCAGCTCAACGACCGTGGGCAATCAGCCCCAGCATTTT.

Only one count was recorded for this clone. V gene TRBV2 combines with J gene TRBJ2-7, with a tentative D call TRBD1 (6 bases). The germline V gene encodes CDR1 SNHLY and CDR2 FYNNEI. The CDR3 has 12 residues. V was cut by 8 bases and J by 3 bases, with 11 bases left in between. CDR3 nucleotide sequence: TGTGCCAGCCGGACAGACCACTACGAGCAGTACTTC. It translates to CASRTDHYEQYF.

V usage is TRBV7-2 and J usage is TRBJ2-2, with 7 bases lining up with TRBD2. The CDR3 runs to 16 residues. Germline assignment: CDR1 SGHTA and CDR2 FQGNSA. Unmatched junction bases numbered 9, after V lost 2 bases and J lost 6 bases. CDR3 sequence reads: CASSLLGGSGAGELFF. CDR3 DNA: TGTGCCAGCAGCTTATTGGGAGGGAGCGGGGCCGGGGAGCTGTTTTTT.

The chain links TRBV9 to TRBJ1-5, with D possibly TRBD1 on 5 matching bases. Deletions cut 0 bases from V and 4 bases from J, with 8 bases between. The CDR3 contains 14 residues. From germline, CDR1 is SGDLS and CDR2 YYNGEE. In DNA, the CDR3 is TGTGCCAGCAGCGTAGGGGGCGGGAATCAGCCCCAGCATTTT. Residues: CASSVGGGNQPQHF. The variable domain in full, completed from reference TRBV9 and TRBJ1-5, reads DSGVTQTPKHLITATGQRVTLRCSPRSGDLSVYWYQQSLDQGLQFLIQYYNGEERAKGNILERFSAQQFPDLHSELNLSSLELGDSALYFCASSVGGGNQPQHFGDGTRLSIL.

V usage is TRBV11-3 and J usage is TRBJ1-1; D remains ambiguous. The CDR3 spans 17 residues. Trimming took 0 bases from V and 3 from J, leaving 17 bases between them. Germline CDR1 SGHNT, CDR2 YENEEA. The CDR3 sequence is CASSLEFWNLHDTEAFF. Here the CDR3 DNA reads TGTGCCAGCAGCTTAGAGTTCTGGAACCTCCACGACACTGAAGCTTTCTTT.